The source of this TCR beta chain is a study of blood T cell repertoires in COVID-19. About the study: Acute and convalescent COVID-19 samples came from the United States, Italy and Spain.

Participants' own reports of clinical history determined their cohort assignment. Among Cohort 3 donors, those recovered had two negative PCRs, clearance, or symptom resolution. Original data processing: Nucleated cell counts were estimated from reference gene primer amplification. Measured with immunoSEQ multiplex PCR; TCRdb has only the in-frame clones, and not every one. V and J calls and clone size follow that table, whereas D and trimming were derived from the DNA. The sample includes around 200,000 clones, over 80% seen only once; the top ten take 1.2%. The J segment lost 2 bases and the V segment lost 5 bases, leaving 6 bases of the junction unmatched. Germline V gives CDR1 MDHEN, CDR2 SYDVKM. There are 16 residues in the CDR3.

The TCR comes from a man aged 30 to 39 who had recovered from COVID-19. The chain has TRBV28 and TRBJ1-2; TRBD1 matches 12 bases. The sequencing sample was made of PBMCs or T cells enriched from blood (not recorded which). The CDR3 loop is CASSRDRGLGNYGYTF. The CDR3, as DNA: TGTGCCAGCAGTCGGGACAGGGGGCTTGGAAACTATGGCTACACCTTC.